This TCR beta chain was obtained from a study of blood T cell repertoires in COVID-19. Whole-study context: The samples span acute and convalescent COVID-19 from the United States, Italy and Spain.

This clone was seen more than once but under ten times. Individuals aged 18 to 89 years were recruited from 24 US areas. Each recovered donor of Cohort 3 presented with two negative PCRs, clearance, or symptom resolution. Under the authors' procedure: Reference gene primer amplification gave estimated nucleated cell counts. Using immunoSEQ multiplex PCR, the repertoire was profiled, and TCRdb retains in-frame clones only, with some absent. V and J calls and clone size are those listed in that table; D and trimming were worked out from the DNA. There are some 320,000 clones in the sample; more than 75% occur only once, and approximately 5.3% lies in the top ten. The ends were cut back, 0 bases at V and 5 bases at J, with 16 bases in the middle. This CDR3 is 17 amino acids long. CDR1 is SGHNT, CDR2 YENEEA, per germline.

What was sequenced was PBMCs or T cells enriched from blood (not recorded which). The sequence was obtained from a woman between 25 and 40 years old who had recovered from COVID-19. This chain uses TRBV11-3 with TRBJ2-2; weak D call: TRBD1 (5 bases). The CDR3 loop is CASSLEGSAGKTGELFF. As DNA, the CDR3 is TGTGCCAGCAGCTTAGAGGGGTCGGCAGGGAAGACCGGGGAGCTGTTTTTT.